Presented here are 20 T cell receptor beta chains from one specimen sequenced in a study of cytomegalovirus exposure and HLA in healthy donors. 60 Vbeta and 13 Jbeta primers were used in PCR. The method was immunoSEQ multiplex PCR; TCRdb's version includes in-frame clones alone and lacks a portion of them. Of over 150,000 clones listed, about 63% are singletons. Sequences were obtained from PBMCs. All receptors come from a woman aged 40-49 years in good health and CMV-seropositive.

In this sample, this clone turned up a few times. This sequence joins TRBV6-1 and TRBJ2-7, with a possible D match to TRBD1 (5 bases). Germline values: CDR1 MNHNS, CDR2 SASEGT. The CDR3 consists of 13 residues. Deletions cut 5 bases from V and 6 bases from J, with 14 bases between. The CDR3 region is CASSKLDTSEQYF. The CDR3 nucleotides are TGTGCCAGCAGTAAACTGGACACGAGCGAGCAGTACTTC.

This clone was picked up one time. An end of the junction differs from the germline gene, which may be a read error. The chain uses TRBV5-6 and TRBJ1-2; no definite D call. The CDR3 contains 11 residues. The germline gives CDR1 SGHDT, CDR2 YYEEEE. Written as DNA, the CDR3 is TGTGCCAGCAGCTTCGGGGTAGGCTACCCCTTC. This encodes CASSFGVGYPF.

The J gene is TRBJ2-1, the V gene TRBV4-2, with D possibly TRBD2 on 6 matching bases. The CDR3 has 13 amino acids. V lost 1 base and J lost 9, with 10 bases in between. CDR1 and CDR2 (germline): LGHNA, YNFKEQ. The DNA for the CDR3 is TGTGCCAGCAGCCAAGTGCGGGATTGTGAGCAGTTCTTC. Translating gives CASSQVRDCEQFF.

The chain has TRBV18 and TRBJ1-2; 7 bases line up with TRBD1. The length of the CDR3 is 13 residues. The J segment lost 7 bases and the V segment lost 2 bases, leaving 4 bases of the junction unmatched. Germline assignment: CDR1 KGHSH and CDR2 LQKENI. CDR3 sequence (DNA): TGTGCCAGCTCACCAGACAGGGAAGGTGGCTACACCTTC. Amino acid sequence: CASSPDREGGYTF.

The chain uses TRBV28 and TRBJ2-5; 15 bases match TRBD2. The end of the DNA is better explained by TRBJ2-7, so the J call may be wrong. Germline loops: CDR1 MDHEN, CDR2 SYDVKM. The CDR3 has 19 amino acids. CDR3 DNA: TGTGCCAGCAGCAACTTGCCCGGGACTAGCGGGAGGACTAACTACGAGCAGTACTTC. Residues: CASSNLPGTSGRTNYEQYF.

The V call is TRBV13, the J call TRBJ1-4; 8 bases fit TRBD1. V trimming: 5 bases; J trimming: 10 bases; junction bases outside the gene matches: 12. The CDR3 runs 15 residues. The germline CDR1 and CDR2 sequences are PRHDT and FYEKMQ (reference sequence). The CDR3 is CASSPGDRGSRKLFF. For the CDR3, the DNA is TGTGCCAGCAGCCCGGGAGACAGGGGATCGAGAAAACTGTTTTTT.

This clone was detected only a few times. Mismatch with germline at one junction end may stem from a read error. J is TRBJ2-3 and V is TRBV7-7, with unresolved D. The CDR3 spans 15 residues. Germline V CDR1 and CDR2: SSHAT, FNYEAQ (reference sequence). In DNA form, the CDR3 reads TGTGCTAGCAGCTTAGGCGTAGGAGTAACAGATACGCAGTATTTT. It codes for CASSLGVGVTDTQYF.

V is TRBV5-4 and J is TRBJ2-7; 16 bases map to TRBD2. The CDR3 has 17 amino acids. The germline V gene encodes CDR1 SGHNT and CDR2 YYREEE (reference sequence). Trimming at V came to 0 bases and at J to 5 bases, leaving 5 bases not matched to a gene. In nucleotides, the CDR3 is TGTGCCAGCAGCTTGGGGGGACTAGCGGGAGGGCGACACGAGCAGTACTTC. Protein sequence: CASSLGGLAGGRHEQYF.

CDR3 in amino acids: CASSLSSGRDTGELFF. CDR3 sequence (DNA): TGTGCCAGCAGCTTATCTAGCGGGAGAGACACCGGGGAGCTGTTTTTT. The chain joins TRBV5-5 to TRBJ2-2, with 10 bases matching TRBD2. CDR1 is SGHKS, CDR2 YYEKEE, per germline (reference sequence). The CDR3 loop spans 16 amino acids. Losses at the gene ends were 2 bases for V and 3 bases for J; bases not matched to a gene: 4.

This clone was seen more than once but under ten times. The chain carries TRBV4-3 and TRBJ2-3; TRBD2 matches 10 bases. Germline-derived CDR1 and CDR2 are LGHNA and YSLEER. Germline trimming cut 0 bases from V and 0 bases from J; bases unmatched to any gene: 3. The CDR3 runs 17 residues. The CDR3 region has the DNA TGCGCCAGCAGCCAAGATAGAGCGGGAGGGAGCACAGATACGCAGTATTTT. As protein: CASSQDRAGGSTDTQYF.

The V and J genes are TRBV15 and TRBJ1-5, with a tentative D call TRBD1 (6 bases). The CDR3 spans 16 residues. Germline CDR1 LNHNV, CDR2 YYDKDF (reference sequence). The V end was cut by 1 base, the J end by 5 bases, with 15 bases between. CDR3 nucleotides: TGTGCCACCAGCAGAGTGGTGGGGGCCGGTGATCAGCCCCAGCATTTT. Residues: CATSRVVGAGDQPQHF.

The rearrangement joins TRBV7-3 to TRBJ1-2, with a possible D match to TRBD1 (5 bases). Germline V gene sequence: CDR1 SGHTA, CDR2 FQGTGA. The CDR3 is 14 amino acids. V was shortened by 2 bases and J by 3 bases, with 10 bases between the two germline ends. CDR3 amino acids: CASSLYGTDYGYTF. The CDR3, as DNA: TGTGCCAGCAGCTTATATGGGACTGACTATGGCTACACCTTC.

This clone has only a few counts. The rearrangement links TRBV19 to TRBJ1-5; D remains ambiguous. Germline V gives CDR1 LNHDA, CDR2 SQIVND (reference sequence). The CDR3 totals 15 residues. The germline V and J ends were trimmed by 2 bases and 0 bases, with 8 bases remaining between them. CDR3: CASSIPGYSNQPQHF. The CDR3 nucleotides are TGTGCCAGTAGTATACCGGGTTATAGCAATCAGCCCCAGCATTTT.

The CDR3 region is CASRRLFTGEGEQYF. The CDR3, as DNA: TGTGCCAGCAGACGTCTTTTTACAGGGGAAGGCGAGCAGTACTTC. This sequence joins TRBV2 and TRBJ2-7; the match to TRBD1 covers 7 bases. The CDR3 has 15 amino acids. Looked up from germline, CDR1 is SNHLY and CDR2 is FYNNEI. Trimming took 6 bases from V and 6 from J; bases not matched to a gene: 14.

The CDR3: CASSIQAGPQETQYF. CDR3 bases: TGTGCCAGTAGTATTCAAGCGGGACCCCAAGAGACCCAGTACTTC. The chain couples TRBV19 to TRBJ2-5; 7 nucleotides align to TRBD2. Germline loops: CDR1 LNHDA, CDR2 SQIVND (reference sequence). The CDR3 consists of 15 residues. With V trimmed by 3 bases and J by 1 base, 5 bases remained unmatched.

V is TRBV27 and J is TRBJ1-5; perhaps TRBD1 as D (6 bases). V shed 5 bases and J shed 11 bases, with 19 bases lying between them. Germline V gene lookup returns CDR1 MNHEY and CDR2 SMNVEV (reference sequence). The length of the CDR3 is 14 residues. The CDR3 DNA follows: TGTGCCAGCAGTAGGGGGGGGGTCCTGGGGGCCCAGCATTTT. Amino acids: CASSRGGVLGAQHF.

The chain couples TRBV9 to TRBJ2-3, with 14 positions matching TRBD2. With 9 bases clipped from V and 5 bases from J, the junction kept 8 bases outside the gene matches. The CDR3 is 15 residues long. CDR1 is SGDLS and CDR2 is YYNGEE in the germline V gene. Written as DNA, the CDR3 is TGTGCCACCGGGACTAGCGGGAGCGTTGAAGATACGCAGTATTTT. Translating it yields CATGTSGSVEDTQYF.

This chain joins TRBV28 and TRBJ1-2; no firm D call. Per germline, CDR1 MDHEN and CDR2 SYDVKM. This CDR3 region has 14 residues. V lost 6 bases to trimming and J lost 1 base, with 12 bases between them. CDR3 in amino acids: CASSQSQDNYGYTF. CDR3 nucleotide sequence: TGTGCCAGCAGCCAATCCCAGGATAACTATGGCTACACCTTC.

The chain uses TRBV28 and TRBJ2-5, with D possibly matching TRBD1 (5 bases). The DNA end is more similar to TRBJ2-7, so the J call may be wrong. This CDR3 contains 16 residues. CDR1 is MDHEN, CDR2 SYDVKM, per germline. The CDR3 protein is CASSLKFLGAAYEQYF. DNA of the CDR3: TGTGCCAGCAGTTTAAAATTCCTTGGGGCCGCTTACGAGCAGTACTTC.

The chain carries TRBV27 and TRBJ1-5; D is ambiguous. CDR1 and CDR2 from the germline V gene are MNHEY and SMNVEV (reference sequence). The germline V and J ends were trimmed by 6 bases and 0 bases, with 15 bases remaining between them. This CDR3 spans 16 amino acids. CDR3 DNA: TGTGCCAGCAGCACCACGTCAGGTCTTAGCAATCAGCCCCAGCATTTT. Its protein product is CASSTTSGLSNQPQHF.